Listed here are 30 T cell receptor beta chains from one sample, sequenced in a study of T cell responses to AZD1222 COVID-19 vaccine. Data came from immunoSEQ multiplex PCR; TCRdb stores just in-frame clones and leaves some out. The data hold roughly 110,000 clones, with around 89% observed a single time. The sample here was peripheral blood, taken 28 days after the second AZD1222 dose. The receptor set was obtained from an adult who received the AZD1222 COVID-19 vaccine.

The chain carries TRBV4-2 and TRBJ2-3, with D hard to call. This CDR3 has 15 residues. Germline lookup yields CDR1 LGHNA and CDR2 YNFKEQ. Trimming shortened V by 2 bases and J by 4 bases, and 13 bases separated the two germline ends. CDR3 coding DNA: TGTGCCAGCAGCCAATCGGGCATCTTTCCAGATACGCAGTATTTT. As protein: CASSQSGIFPDTQYF.

The rearrangement joins TRBV5-1 to TRBJ2-2, with unresolved D. The CDR3 spans 12 residues. CDR1 is SGHRS, CDR2 YFSETQ, per germline. V dropped 5 bases and J dropped 5 bases, with 7 bases sitting between them. The CDR3 DNA reads TGCGCCAGCAGGGGGTGGACCGGGGAGCTGTTTTTT. Translated, it gives CASRGWTGELFF.

This clone was seen once. The chain employs TRBV20-1 and TRBJ1-1, with D hard to call. The V and J ends lost 7 bases and 4 bases respectively, with 1 base between them. Per the germline V gene, CDR1 is DFQATT and CDR2 is SNEGSKA (reference sequence). The CDR3 is 8 amino acids. CDR3 sequence: CSVTEAFF. CDR3 DNA: TGCAGTGTCACTGAAGCTTTCTTT.

In its sample, this clone was seen once. The chain has TRBV6-5 and TRBJ2-5; D not certain. Germline V lookup: CDR1 MNHEY, CDR2 SVGAGI. V was pared by 7 bases and J by 4 bases, with 4 bases between. CDR3 length: 10 residues. The CDR3 DNA follows: TGTGCCAGCAACCGAGAGACCCAGTACTTC. Translated, it gives CASNRETQYF.

This clone is a singleton in its sample. The chain is built from TRBV5-1 and TRBJ1-2, with D unclear. V was cut by 4 bases and J by 6 bases, with 19 bases left in between. Per the germline V gene, CDR1 is SGHRS and CDR2 is YFSETQ. The CDR3 is 15 amino acids. The CDR3 DNA reads as TGCGCCAGCAGCAGCCAACCCTACCCCGCAGATGGCTACACCTTC. Its translation is CASSSQPYPADGYTF.

The genes are TRBV29-1 and TRBJ2-4; D remains ambiguous. The V gene lost 5 bases and the J gene lost 0 bases, with 8 bases spanning the gap. Per germline, CDR1 SQVTM and CDR2 ANQGSEA. This CDR3 comprises 13 residues. The CDR3 reads CSVHEEAKNIQYF. CDR3 coding DNA: TGCAGCGTTCATGAAGAAGCCAAAAACATTCAGTACTTC.

The V and J genes are TRBV5-6 and TRBJ2-2; 7 bases match TRBD1. With 6 bases clipped from V and 7 bases from J, the junction kept 6 bases outside the gene matches. CDR1 and CDR2 from the germline V gene are SGHDT and YYEEEE. CDR3 length: 13 amino acids. The CDR3 DNA follows: TGTGCCAGCACGAGGGGGCGAGGCGGGGAGCTGTTTTTT. Protein: CASTRGRGGELFF.

The genes are TRBV28 and TRBJ1-1; 12 bases are shared with TRBD1. Germline CDR1 and CDR2: MDHEN and SYDVKM. The CDR3 consists of 14 residues. Trimming removed 10 bases from V and 5 bases from J; junction bases left unmatched: 8. The chain's CDR3 is CATGTGGRGTEAFF. DNA for the CDR3: TGTGCCACCGGGACAGGGGGCCGGGGGACTGAAGCTTTCTTT.

This clone was recorded only once. The chain carries TRBV2 and TRBJ2-5; a possible D gene is TRBD2 (6 bases). This CDR3 spans 14 amino acids. Trimming pared 3 bases from V and 5 bases from J, leaving 13 bases between. Germline V gives CDR1 SNHLY, CDR2 FYNNEI. CDR3 amino acids: CASSDVTSFETQYF. The CDR3 bases are TGTGCCAGCAGTGATGTAACTAGCTTTGAGACCCAGTACTTC. Combining the CDR3 with reference TRBV2 and TRBJ2-5 gives the whole variable domain EPEVTQTPSHQVTQMGQEVILRCVPISNHLYFYWYRQILGQKVEFLVSFYNNEISEKSEIFDDQFSVERPDGSNFTLKIRSTKLEDSAMYFCASSDVTSFETQYFGPGTRLLVL.

The chain links TRBV19 to TRBJ1-2; 7 positions match TRBD1. Trimming took 6 bases from V and 2 from J; bases not matched to a gene: 6. The CDR3 consists of 14 residues. The germline gives CDR1 LNHDA, CDR2 SQIVND (reference sequence). CDR3 amino acids: CASRRQGSNYGYTF. The CDR3 coding sequence is TGTGCCAGTAGGAGACAGGGATCAAACTATGGCTACACCTTC.

Concerning this clone: Other DNA variants within this sample encode the same CDR3. The rearrangement joins TRBV7-2 to TRBJ2-1, with 10 bases lining up with TRBD1. V was clipped by 4 bases and J by 3 bases; unmatched bases: 3. Germline V gives CDR1 SGHTA, CDR2 FQGNSA. There are 15 residues in the CDR3. The CDR3 DNA reads as TGTGCCAGCAGCTCCGGACAGGGGGGCTACAATGAGCAGTTCTTC. This encodes CASSSGQGGYNEQFF.

The chain carries TRBV24-1 and TRBJ2-1; TRBD1 matches 8 bases. From germline, CDR1 is KGHDR and CDR2 SFDVKD. The CDR3 extends over 19 amino acids. V was pared by 4 bases and J by 0 bases, with 13 bases of the junction left unmatched. CDR3 in DNA: TGTGCCACCAGTGAATCTACAGGGGGGAGAGGGAGCTCCTACAATGAGCAGTTCTTC. Its protein product is CATSESTGGRGSSYNEQFF.

J is TRBJ2-5 and V is TRBV10-2, with 9 bases fitting TRBD2. V dropped 6 bases and J dropped 5; count of bases not matched to a gene: 10. Germline V gene data show CDR1 as WSHSY and CDR2 as SAAADI. CDR3 length: 15 amino acids. For the CDR3, the DNA is TGCGCCAGCAGAGCACGGCGGGGGGGCGCGGAGACCCAGTACTTC. This codes for CASRARRGGAETQYF.

The rearrangement joins TRBV11-2 to TRBJ2-5, with D possibly matching TRBD2 (5 bases). V lost 1 base and J lost 5, with 8 bases in between. The CDR3 has 13 amino acids. Germline lookup yields CDR1 SGHAT and CDR2 FQNNGV. CDR3 sequence (DNA): TGTGCCAGCAGCTTAGTGGGAGTCGAGACCCAGTACTTC. This encodes CASSLVGVETQYF.

The chain couples TRBV7-2 to TRBJ2-1; D gene uncertain. V lost 1 base and J lost 4, with 5 bases in between. Germline V gives CDR1 SGHTA, CDR2 FQGNSA. The CDR3 consists of 13 residues. The CDR3 coding sequence is TGTGCCAGCAGCTTAGGGCAGTACAATGAGCAGTTCTTC. Its translation is CASSLGQYNEQFF.

This sequence joins TRBV28 and TRBJ2-3; D gene unclear. The CDR3 has 13 residues. V lost 5 bases, J lost 2 bases, and 8 bases lay in between. Germline V gives CDR1 MDHEN, CDR2 SYDVKM. The CDR3 DNA follows: TGTGCCAGCAGTCAGCCGCCCACAGATACGCAGTATTTT. This encodes CASSQPPTDTQYF.

This chain connects TRBV7-2 to TRBJ2-1; D is possibly TRBD1 (5 bases). The ends were cut back, 5 bases at V and 7 bases at J, with 15 bases in the middle. The CDR3 length is 14 residues. Germline V gives CDR1 SGHTA, CDR2 FQGNSA. The CDR3 here is CASSPRQGHNEQFF. CDR3 in DNA: TGTGCCAGCAGCCCTAGGCAGGGCCATAATGAGCAGTTCTTC.

The V call is TRBV5-1, the J call TRBJ2-2; D may be TRBD1 (5 bases). The CDR3 loop spans 21 amino acids. The germline CDR1 and CDR2 sequences are SGHRS and YFSETQ. The ends were cut back, 0 bases at V and 6 bases at J, with 30 bases in the middle. The CDR3 nucleotides read TGCGCCAGCAGCTTGGTAACGGTTTGGGCTCCGGGTCTAGGGGTGGCCGGGGAGCTGTTTTTT. Translating gives CASSLVTVWAPGLGVAGELFF.

The rearrangement links TRBV7-2 to TRBJ2-2, with D uncertain. V lost 6 bases, J lost 0 bases, and 8 bases lay in between. The germline V gene encodes CDR1 SGHTA and CDR2 FQGNSA. The CDR3 is 14 amino acids. The CDR3 loop is CASSPVANTGELFF. The CDR3 region has the DNA TGTGCCAGCAGTCCCGTAGCGAACACCGGGGAGCTGTTTTTT. Full variable domain (missing parts from reference TRBV7-2 and TRBJ2-2): GAGVSQSPSNKVTEKGKDVELRCDPISGHTALYWYRQSLGQGLEFLIYFQGNSAPDKSGLPSDRFSAERTGGSVSTLTIQRTQQEDSAVYLCASSPVANTGELFFGEGSRLTVL.

This sequence joins TRBV4-3 and TRBJ2-7, with TRBD1 matching over 8 bases. The length of the CDR3 is 15 residues. The V gene's germline CDR1 is LGHNA and CDR2 YSLEER. J was trimmed by 2 bases and V by 2 bases; bases with no gene match: 5. CDR3 sequence reads: CASSQHRGATYEQYF. Here the CDR3 DNA reads TGCGCCAGCAGCCAACACAGGGGGGCAACCTACGAGCAGTACTTC.

The CDR3 DNA reads TGTGCCATCGAAGCCCGCGGCGAGCAGTACTTC. Its protein product is CAIEARGEQYF. The rearrangement uses TRBV10-3 and TRBJ2-7; no clear D gene. Germline assignment: CDR1 ENHRY and CDR2 SYGVKD. Trimming stripped 8 bases from V and 6 bases from J, with 11 bases between. The length of the CDR3 is 11 residues.

This sequence joins TRBV5-6 and TRBJ2-2; tentatively, D is TRBD1 or TRBD2 (5 bases each). Trimming took off 4 bases at V and 6 bases at J, with 13 bases between the two ends. The CDR3 has 14 residues. Per the germline V gene, CDR1 is SGHDT and CDR2 is YYEEEE. CDR3 amino acids: CASSGGPAAGELFF. CDR3 nucleotide sequence: TGTGCCAGCAGCGGGGGACCAGCAGCCGGGGAGCTGTTTTTT.

This sequence joins TRBV18 and TRBJ1-3, with D perhaps matching TRBD1 (6 bases). Looked up from germline, CDR1 is KGHSH and CDR2 is LQKENI. CDR3 length: 16 residues. Trimming cost V 3 bases and J 8 bases, with 20 bases left between them. The CDR3 region has the DNA TGTGCCAGCTCACCCCCTTTGGGGAGTGAGGGGGACACCATATATTTT. This sequence encodes CASSPPLGSEGDTIYF.

J is TRBJ2-7 and V is TRBV7-2; D is ambiguous. The CDR3 loop spans 13 amino acids. Trimming took 8 bases from V and 2 from J, leaving 13 bases between them. Germline V lookup: CDR1 SGHTA, CDR2 FQGNSA. CDR3 bases: TGTGCCAGCGGCAGAAGCATTGCCTACGAGCAGTACTTC. Protein sequence: CASGRSIAYEQYF.

This clone has just a few counts. The rearrangement joins TRBV27 to TRBJ1-5, with D unresolved. Trimming left V 2 bases short and J 0 bases short, with 8 bases between. Germline loops: CDR1 MNHEY, CDR2 SMNVEV (reference sequence). The CDR3 runs to 15 residues. The CDR3 nucleotides are TGTGCCAGCAGTTTAGCGTTTAATAGCAATCAGCCCCAGCATTTT. This codes for CASSLAFNSNQPQHF.

This chain connects TRBV6-5 to TRBJ2-3; D possibly corresponds to TRBD2 (5 bases). The germline CDR1 and CDR2 sequences are MNHEY and SVGAGI. Trimming pared 2 bases from V and 6 bases from J, leaving 15 bases between. This CDR3 is built from 15 residues. CDR3 sequence reads: CASSYSGSQRDTQYF. Written as DNA, the CDR3 is TGTGCCAGCAGTTACAGTGGGAGCCAGAGGGATACGCAGTATTTT.

V usage is TRBV10-3 and J usage is TRBJ1-5, with D tentatively TRBD1 (5 bases). Trimming removed 7 bases at V and 7 bases at J, with 14 bases between. Germline V lookup: CDR1 ENHRY, CDR2 SYGVKD. The length of the CDR3 is 13 residues. CDR3 DNA sequence: TGTGCCATCACCGGGGGTTTGAGGCAGCCCCAGCATTTT. Amino acids: CAITGGLRQPQHF.

The chain joins TRBV27 to TRBJ1-2; 7 bases agree with TRBD1. Germline loops: CDR1 MNHEY, CDR2 SMNVEV (reference sequence). The CDR3 length is 17 residues. J lost 0 bases, V lost 6 bases, and 13 bases had no gene match. CDR3: CASRFQGGAQANYGYTF. The CDR3 DNA is TGTGCCAGCAGATTCCAGGGGGGGGCCCAAGCTAACTATGGCTACACCTTC.

The J gene is TRBJ2-3, the V gene TRBV7-2, with a possible D match to TRBD1 (6 bases). CDR3 length: 17 residues. Germline V CDR1 and CDR2: SGHTA, FQGNSA. V shed 2 bases and J shed 1 base, with 16 bases lying between them. Written as DNA, the CDR3 is TGTGCCAGCAGCTTATGGTTCGGTGGGGGCGGCACAGATACGCAGTATTTT. Protein: CASSLWFGGGGTDTQYF.

This clone was observed a few times. The chain combines TRBV27 with TRBJ1-5, with TRBD1 as a possible D gene (5 bases). The V end was cut by 2 bases, the J end by 6 bases, with 8 bases between. This CDR3 contains 13 residues. Germline V gene lookup returns CDR1 MNHEY and CDR2 SMNVEV (reference sequence). CDR3: CASSLAGSQPQHF. CDR3 bases: TGTGCCAGCAGTTTAGCAGGGAGTCAGCCCCAGCATTTT.